This record looks at one T cell receptor beta chain sequence and its context. No antigen is known for it. The record has no base qualities; no much larger clone is one base away. This sample was taken from a study of cytomegalovirus exposure and HLA in healthy donors (dated by TCRdb to about 2017). For the study in its entirety: An earlier analysis of 587 of the donors reported roughly 300 Gb of sequence data and 100 million to 120 million unique TCR beta sequences obtained from about 179 million T cells. An early release covering some 640 HLA-typed donors comprised 250 to 350 gigabases of sequencing data and around 80 million unique TCR sequences. Alongside the repertoire data, information on donor age, sex, ethnicity and CMV serostatus was compiled. A later analysis re-analyzed previously published TCR beta repertoires from about 600 donors and added high-resolution HLA genotyping to study TCR occurrence patterns. In an earlier analysis of around 540 of the donors, high-throughput TCR beta sequencing was used to judge whether each TCR beta V gene segment behaved as functional or pseudogenic. Genome-wide SNP genotypes for about 60% of the 666 donors were used in a later genetic analysis, which treated that subset as a discovery cohort. The study aimed to test whether cataloging public T cell receptors could reveal signatures of past pathogen exposure. Every repertoire in the discovery cohort had been generated on one and the same sequencing platform. To predict cytomegalovirus infection status, the study brought together high-throughput TCR immunosequencing, statistical association of individual TCRs with disease status, and machine learning. Rather than using new phenotypic data, the later analysis identified candidate immune exposures from TCR beta sequences and from how often those sequences occurred across donors. HLA typing included class I and class II loci at four-digit resolution. The study profiled the T cell repertoires of 500 to 800 subjects by immunosequencing and related them to cytomegalovirus serostatus. Typing coverage differed by locus: A, B, C, DRB1 and DQB1 were typed in roughly 620-640 donors, DQA1 in 500 to 550, DPA1 in around 580, and DPB1 in 400 to 480. A separate validation cohort of over 95 different subjects was used in addition to the approximately 610-subject first cohort. Among several hundred genotyped donors of the cohort, an average of approximately 240,000 unique TCR beta nucleotide sequences was sequenced per donor, of which about 19% were non-productive. Several DR-DQ haplotypes were treated as single units for association and clustering because of strong linkage in the cohort. Among the approximately 400 genotyped donors, around 79% belonged to the genetic ancestry cluster associated with self-reported Caucasian donors.

The cohort comprised some 700 healthy bone marrow donors. All cohort members were sampled while nominally healthy, although unrecorded immune exposures were likely present. The donor was CMV seronegative and belonged to the group of roughly 330 seronegative cohort members. A peripheral blood sample was provided by each donor, and peripheral blood mononuclear cells were used for TCR beta sequencing. The Qiagen DNeasy Blood Extraction Kit was used to extract genomic DNA from the blood cell samples. The library was prepared using the immunoSEQ multiplex PCR assay. The multiplex PCR relied on a mix of 60 forward primers for TCR Vbeta segments and 13 reverse primers for TCR Jbeta segments. A multiplex PCR assay on genomic DNA amplified the CDR3 region of rearranged TCR beta genes. On the Illumina HiSeq System, the amplified TCR beta libraries were sequenced as 87-base-pair reads. As for the original processing: A later analysis tallied some 79 million unique TCR beta chains across the 660 or so repertoires, and about 10 million of those chains were shared by two or more donors. Raw reads were error-corrected and collapsed into unique sequences by a nearest-neighbor algorithm in which closely related sequences were merged to remove PCR and sequencing errors. V, D and J gene segments were assigned by aligning CDR3 sequences to IMGT reference sequences. For a sequence to be retained, at least a six-nucleotide match to both a V gene segment and a J gene segment was required. A rearrangement counted as productive if the CDR3 had no stop codons and remained in frame with V and J, and every other rearrangement counted as non-productive. CDR3 was defined by IMGT convention, running from the second conserved V-encoded cysteine to the conserved J-encoded phenylalanine. In an earlier analysis of some 550 of the donors, sequences lacking an unambiguous match to a single V gene segment were excluded. An earlier analysis of several hundred of the donors called V segments functional above 56.7% productive rearrangements and segregating when the between-donor standard deviation exceeded 5%. A statistical classification framework was developed to diagnose cytomegalovirus status using the catalog of TCR beta chain sequences. In a later analysis, TCR nucleotide sequences were compared against IMGT/GENE-DB human TR gene sequences so that V and J genes could be assigned. In a later analysis, CDR3 sequences and most-parsimonious VDJ recombination scenarios were assigned using the TCRdist pipeline. In a later analysis, every TCR beta chain was defined by the combination of its CDR3 amino acid sequence and its V-gene family, and reads without a unique V-gene family were dropped. A later analysis removed 500 to 600 highly shared, low-generation-probability nucleotide sequences to deal with suspected cross-contamination and a sequencing artifact. For each public chain, a later analysis derived a clonal expansion index from normalized ranks of inferred template counts within each repertoire. A later analysis computed generation probabilities with a VDJ recombination model fitted to out-of-frame rearrangements, and checked the results against IGoR. A later analysis scored TCR-TCR, TCR-HLA and TCR-CMV co-occurrence with hypergeometric tests, applying a repertoire-size bias correction to TCR pairs. In a later analysis, false discovery rates were estimated by permuting HLA or CMV assignments 20 times. In a later analysis, co-occurring TCRs were grouped with DBSCAN, and TCRdist sequence similarity was added when clustering was performed within HLA-allele-positive subsets. Repertoires with fewer than 30,000 or more than 120,000 public chains, plus five repertoires with anomalous nucleotide sharing, were excluded from co-occurrence clustering. Not all clones reach the TCRdb copy of this immuneACCESS table, which keeps in-frame sequences only. Checked studies attribute under half of the gap to unresolved V genes and leave the rest unexplained. V, J and clone size reflect that table, while D and trimming were determined from the DNA. In all, the sample holds about 180,000 clones, and 76% of those were seen once. Of the sample, around 1.5% falls within the top ten clones.

What the research found in general, with its limitations: A further reported finding was that TCR beta sequences accurately predicted the HLA-A and HLA-B alleles for most subjects in the first cohort. Because some donors lacked HLA typing at each locus, the association tests relied only on the typed subset. At a false discovery rate of 0.05, a later analysis linked about 17,000 TCR beta sequences to specific HLA alleles. Compared with equally common non-associated chains, HLA-associated TCR beta chains in a later analysis were more clonally expanded and had lower generation probabilities. About 17 rarely observed V segments, including chromosome 9 orphons, were excluded from the earlier analysis of approximately 600 of the donors because counts were too low. Immune exposure information for the cohort was limited to CMV serostatus. A later analysis found that TCR association rates varied across HLA loci, with DRB1 alleles showing the most associated TCRs and HLA-C alleles the fewest. In a later genetic analysis, a missense DCLRE1C variant was associated with V-gene and J-gene trimming of TCR beta chains, and the association was replicated in an independent cohort. In an earlier analysis of around 500 of the donors, most TCR beta V segments appeared in productive rearrangements about 90% or about 30% of the time, broadly matching IMGT annotations. The sequencing pipeline was judged likely to have produced a cluster of highly shared sequence variants as a technical artifact. Most CMV-associated TCR beta chains appeared to be HLA-restricted in a later analysis, and the HLA associations seemed to be driven largely by CMV exposure. The classifier was reported to diagnose cytomegalovirus status with high specificity and sensitivity in both the original and validation cohorts. Roughly uniform sequencing depth across donors was assumed in presence/absence analyses, although this assumption may not hold. Most TCR sequences were observed very rarely across donors, whereas some public TCRs were present in many individuals. The study listed 164 TCR beta chains as associated with cytomegalovirus. A few of the identified cytomegalovirus-associated TCR beta chains were confirmed in vitro to be specific for cytomegalovirus antigens. It was suggested by the authors that the approach could potentially be generalized to other disease states and immunological phenotypes. The cohort was sequenced for TCR beta chains only, and without alpha or paired-chain data the features that could be detected were limited. In a later genetic analysis, fewer N-insertions in productive TCRs were reported among donors in an Asian-associated ancestry cluster than the roughly 700-donor mean. Strong co-occurrence of HLA alleles, especially DR and DQ, made assigning TCR associations to individual alleles difficult. According to a later analysis, parvovirus B19, influenza, CMV and Epstein-Barr virus appeared linked to several top co-occurrence clusters. Correlated functional status among segregating V segments might reflect linkage disequilibrium, but an unknown experimental factor could not be ruled out.

Sequencing was performed on PBMCs. This clonotype originated in a man aged 18 to 30 in good health and CMV-seronegative.

CDR3 sequence: CATSLRRQGGQPQHF. The DNA sequence is TGTGCCACCAGCCTTAGGAGACAGGGGGGTCAGCCCCAGCATTTT. The chain was built from TRBV15 and TRBJ1-5, with 9 bases matching TRBD1. Unmatched junction bases come to 8, with V trimmed by 5 bases and J by 6 bases. The CDR3 holds 15 amino acids from the cysteine to the phenylalanine. Of the read, only the CDR3 DNA is kept; its 45 bases are in frame from base 1. The germline V gene (reference sequence) supplies CDR1 LNHNV and CDR2 YYDKDF.